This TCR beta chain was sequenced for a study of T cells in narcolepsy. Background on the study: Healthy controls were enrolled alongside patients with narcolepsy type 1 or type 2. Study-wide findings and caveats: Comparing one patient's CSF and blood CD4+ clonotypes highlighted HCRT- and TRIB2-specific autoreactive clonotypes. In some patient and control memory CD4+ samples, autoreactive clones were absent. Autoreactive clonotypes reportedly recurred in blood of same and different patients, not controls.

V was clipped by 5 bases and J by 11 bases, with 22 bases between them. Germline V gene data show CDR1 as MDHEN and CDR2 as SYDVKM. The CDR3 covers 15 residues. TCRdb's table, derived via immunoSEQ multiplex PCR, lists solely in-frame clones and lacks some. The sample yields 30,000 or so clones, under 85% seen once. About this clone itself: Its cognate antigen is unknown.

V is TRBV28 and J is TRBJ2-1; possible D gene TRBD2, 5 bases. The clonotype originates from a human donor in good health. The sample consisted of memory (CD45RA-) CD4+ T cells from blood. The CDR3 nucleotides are TGTGCCAGCAGTGACTCTAGTCGACTAACTAGTAAGCAGTTCTTC. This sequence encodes CASSDSSRLTSKQFF.